This T cell receptor (beta chain) came from a study of blood T cell repertoires in COVID-19. The wider study: Samples representing acute and convalescent COVID-19 were sourced from the United States, Italy and Spain. PBMCs, B-cell-depleted T cells, or T cells provided the cDNA or gDNA that made up the material.

V was clipped by 1 base and J by 3 bases, with 13 bases between them. The germline gives CDR1 KGHSH, CDR2 LQKENI. This CDR3 is built from 16 residues. TCRdb's copy holds only in-frame clones and misses some; the assay was immunoSEQ multiplex PCR. Of about 100,000 clones listed, 70% to 80% are singletons. The rearrangement links TRBV18 to TRBJ2-4; the D gene is possibly TRBD1 (5 bases). The sample taken for sequencing was peripheral blood. The receptor was isolated from a woman older than 75 with active or convalescent COVID-19. The CDR3 loop is CASSPRIEGDKNIQYF. DNA of the CDR3: TGTGCCAGCTCACCACGAATCGAAGGGGACAAAAACATTCAGTACTTC.